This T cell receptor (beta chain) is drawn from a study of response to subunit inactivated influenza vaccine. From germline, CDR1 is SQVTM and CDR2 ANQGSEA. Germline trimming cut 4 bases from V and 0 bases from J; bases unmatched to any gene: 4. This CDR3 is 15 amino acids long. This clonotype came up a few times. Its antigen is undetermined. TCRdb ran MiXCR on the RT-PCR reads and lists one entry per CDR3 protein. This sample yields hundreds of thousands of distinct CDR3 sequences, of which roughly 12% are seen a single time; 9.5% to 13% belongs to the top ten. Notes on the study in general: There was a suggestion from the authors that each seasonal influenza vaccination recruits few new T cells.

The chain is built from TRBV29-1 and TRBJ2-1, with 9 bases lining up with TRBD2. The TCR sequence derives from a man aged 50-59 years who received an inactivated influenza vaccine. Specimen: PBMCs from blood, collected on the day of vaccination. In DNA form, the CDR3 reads TGCAGCGTTGGCGGGGGGGCTAGCTCCTACAATGAGCAGTTCTTC. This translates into CSVGGGASSYNEQFF.